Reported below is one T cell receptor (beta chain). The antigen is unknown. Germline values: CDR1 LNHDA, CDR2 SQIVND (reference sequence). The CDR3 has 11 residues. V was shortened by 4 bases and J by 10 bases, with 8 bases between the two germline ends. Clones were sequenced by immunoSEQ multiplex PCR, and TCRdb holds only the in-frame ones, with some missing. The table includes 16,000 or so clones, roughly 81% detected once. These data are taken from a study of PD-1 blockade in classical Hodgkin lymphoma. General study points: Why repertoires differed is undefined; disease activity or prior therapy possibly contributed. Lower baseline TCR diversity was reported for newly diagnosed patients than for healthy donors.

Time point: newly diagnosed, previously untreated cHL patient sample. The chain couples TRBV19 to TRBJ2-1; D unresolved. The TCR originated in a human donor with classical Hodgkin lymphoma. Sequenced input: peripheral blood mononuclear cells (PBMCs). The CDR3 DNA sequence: TGTGCCAGTAGTAAACTGGACGAGCAGTTCTTC. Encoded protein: CASSKLDEQFF.